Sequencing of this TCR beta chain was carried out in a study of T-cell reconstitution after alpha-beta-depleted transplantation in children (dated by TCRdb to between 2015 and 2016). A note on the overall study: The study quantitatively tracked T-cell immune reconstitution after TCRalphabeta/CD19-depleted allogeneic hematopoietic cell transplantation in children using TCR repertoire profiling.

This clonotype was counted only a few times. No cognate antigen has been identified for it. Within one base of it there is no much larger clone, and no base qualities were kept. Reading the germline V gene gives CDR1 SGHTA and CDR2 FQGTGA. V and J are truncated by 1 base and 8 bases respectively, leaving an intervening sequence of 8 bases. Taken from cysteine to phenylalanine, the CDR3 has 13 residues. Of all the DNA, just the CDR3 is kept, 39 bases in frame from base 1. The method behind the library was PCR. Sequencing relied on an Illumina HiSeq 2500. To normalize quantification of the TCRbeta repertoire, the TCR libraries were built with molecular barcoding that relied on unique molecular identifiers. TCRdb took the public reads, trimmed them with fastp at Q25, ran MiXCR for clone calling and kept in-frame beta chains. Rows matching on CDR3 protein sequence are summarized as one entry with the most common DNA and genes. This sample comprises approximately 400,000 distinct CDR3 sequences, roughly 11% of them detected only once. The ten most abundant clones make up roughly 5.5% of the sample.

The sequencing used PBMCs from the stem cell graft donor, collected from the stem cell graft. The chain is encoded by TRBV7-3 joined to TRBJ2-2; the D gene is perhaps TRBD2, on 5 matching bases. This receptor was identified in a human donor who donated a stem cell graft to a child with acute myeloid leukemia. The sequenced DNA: TGTGCCAGCAGCTTAATAGAGGGTGGGGAGCTGTTTTTT. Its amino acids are CASSLIEGGELFF.